A single T cell receptor (beta chain) is shown here with its context. Using immunoSEQ multiplex PCR, the repertoire was profiled, and TCRdb retains in-frame clones only, with some absent. The data hold 42,000 or so clones, with 70% to 90% observed a single time. This specimen comes from a study of T cell changes during pregnancy in multiple sclerosis. Specimen: CD4+ T cells from peripheral blood mononuclear cells, collected after pregnancy. The sequence was collected from a female donor with multiple sclerosis, enrolled in a pregnancy study.

In DNA, the CDR3 is TGTGCCAGCAGCGGGGACAGAAACTACGAGCAGTACTTC. This translates into CASSGDRNYEQYF. V and J are TRBV5-4 and TRBJ2-7, with 7 positions matching TRBD1. Germline CDR1 is SGHNT and CDR2 is YYREEE (reference sequence). The CDR3 has 13 residues. Trimming at V came to 4 bases and at J to 3 bases, leaving 4 bases not matched to a gene.